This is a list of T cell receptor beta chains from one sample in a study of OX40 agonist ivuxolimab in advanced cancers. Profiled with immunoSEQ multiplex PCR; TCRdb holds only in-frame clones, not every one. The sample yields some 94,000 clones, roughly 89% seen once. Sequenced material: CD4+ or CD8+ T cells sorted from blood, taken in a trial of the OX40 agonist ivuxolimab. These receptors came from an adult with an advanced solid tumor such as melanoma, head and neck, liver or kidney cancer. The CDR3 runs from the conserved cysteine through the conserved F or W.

CDR3aa: CASSFAYIATSGSWGEQFF; j_gene: TRBJ2-1; v_gene: TRBV28
CDR3aa: CASSLGQPSYEQYF; j_gene: TRBJ2-7; v_gene: TRBV5-5
CDR3aa: CASSLGQGVQPQHF; j_gene: TRBJ1-5; v_gene: TRBV7-3
CDR3aa: CASSLLGTDTQYF; j_gene: TRBJ2-3; v_gene: TRBV13
CDR3aa: CSVQTGGDSPLHF; j_gene: TRBJ1-6; v_gene: TRBV29-1
CDR3aa: CASSPMGGRNYGYTF; j_gene: TRBJ1-2; v_gene: TRBV18
CDR3aa: CASTFRRGLAHNEQFF; j_gene: TRBJ2-1; v_gene: TRBV28
CDR3aa: CASSLGSSGANVLTF; j_gene: TRBJ2-6; v_gene: TRBV5-1
CDR3aa: CASSFASRSTDTQYF; j_gene: TRBJ2-3; v_gene: TRBV5-1
CDR3aa: CASSSQGNNQPQHF; j_gene: TRBJ1-5; v_gene: TRBV7-9
CDR3aa: CASRDRGSTEAFF; j_gene: TRBJ1-1; v_gene: TRBV6-5
CDR3aa: CASSMNSRGQPQHF; j_gene: TRBJ1-5; v_gene: TRBV7-2
CDR3aa: CASSRTVPIEDTQYF; j_gene: TRBJ2-3; v_gene: TRBV6-5
CDR3aa: CASVRRDTSTDTQYF; j_gene: TRBJ2-3; v_gene: TRBV12-5
CDR3aa: CASSLGGQGTDTQYF; j_gene: TRBJ2-3; v_gene: TRBV7-3
CDR3aa: CASSLTGSLGYTF; j_gene: TRBJ1-2; v_gene: TRBV7-8
CDR3aa: CASSPGTSGVGEQYF; j_gene: TRBJ2-7; v_gene: TRBV11-3
CDR3aa: CATKDRGRDQPQHF; j_gene: TRBJ1-5; v_gene: TRBV2
CDR3aa: CASRRDGSNEKLFF; j_gene: TRBJ1-4; v_gene: TRBV2
CDR3aa: CASSPQGGPGGAQETQYF; j_gene: TRBJ2-5; v_gene: TRBV4-2
CDR3aa: CASSRREISTDTQYF; j_gene: TRBJ2-3; v_gene: TRBV7-9
CDR3aa: CASSGDRYGYTF; j_gene: TRBJ1-2; v_gene: TRBV2
CDR3aa: CASRLDRNYGYTF; j_gene: TRBJ1-2; v_gene: TRBV6-5
CDR3aa: CASSLKRRTDTQYF; j_gene: TRBJ2-3; v_gene: TRBV11-2
CDR3aa: CASSYGTGGKNEQFF; j_gene: TRBJ2-1; v_gene: TRBV6-5
CDR3aa: CSGSRPDSYNEQFF; j_gene: TRBJ2-1; v_gene: TRBV29-1
CDR3aa: CASSLLGTQETQYF; j_gene: TRBJ2-5; v_gene: TRBV5-4
CDR3aa: CASGLGQGASSYEQYF; j_gene: TRBJ2-7; v_gene: TRBV12-5